The clone carrying this T cell receptor beta chain qualifies as medium-sized. The antigen remains unidentified. The sample comes from a study of metastatic and nonmetastatic thyroid tumors. Study-wide background: A comparison of repertoires was made across blood and tumor or nodule tissue from malignant and benign thyroid patients. Findings and limits, study-wide: Within blood and tumor, benign nodules reportedly had significantly lower TCR beta diversity than malignant thyroid tumors did.

Among the patients, none had received any treatment before thyroid surgery. As handled by the study authors: Across clinicopathological groups, CDR3 differences served as the basis for building a distant-metastasis classifier for papillary thyroid cancer. TCRdb re-clonotyped the PCR reads through MiXCR. These V and J calls are TCRdb output, not the study's own analysis. The sample lists tens of thousands of clones; roughly 15% were seen once. The CDR3 covers 16 residues. Trimming left V 5 bases short and J 4 bases short, with 18 bases between. CDR1 and CDR2 from the germline V gene are MDHEN and SYDVKM.

This TCR came from a female donor with papillary thyroid cancer or a benign thyroid nodule (not recorded which). Some clones in this sample may be carry-over from other donors' samples. Specimen: blood. The chain combines TRBV28 with TRBJ2-1, with a possible D match to TRBD1 (6 bases). The CDR3 spells CASSPHGDTGYNEQFF. CDR3 DNA: TGTGCCAGCAGTCCCCACGGGGACACGGGTTACAATGAGCAGTTCTTC.